This TCR beta chain is drawn from a study of Graves' ophthalmopathy and Graves' hyperthyroidism. Germline V gives CDR1 MDHEN, CDR2 SYDVKM. Between the trimmed V and J ends, which lost 3 bases and 6 bases, there was a span of 9 bases. The CDR3 loop spans 13 amino acids. CDR3 regions of TCR beta were amplified from RNA transcripts. RT-PCR with HTBI primers came first, then second-round multiplex PCR. Via MiXCR, TCRdb re-called the multiplex PCR reads, giving one row per CDR3 protein. This repertoire shows just over 600,000 distinct CDR3 sequences, approximately 21% found once; its top ten account for approximately 7.7%. It was from about 9.1 ml of fresh peripheral blood that the PBMCs came. In this sample, this clonotype turned up many times.

This chain links TRBV28 with TRBJ1-5; D uncertain. The TCR comes from a woman younger than 35 with stable Graves' hyperthyroidism. Some clones in this sample may be carry-over from other donors' samples. The sequenced material came from peripheral blood. The CDR3 reads CASSFKSPQPQHF. In nucleotides, the CDR3 is TGTGCCAGCAGTTTTAAGAGTCCTCAGCCCCAGCATTTT.